The 18 T cell receptor beta chains below all came from one sample that was sequenced in a study of OX40 agonist ivuxolimab in advanced cancers. The repertoire was sequenced with immunoSEQ multiplex PCR; TCRdb's copy has only in-frame clones and lacks some. This sample carries 67,000 or so clones, 86% of them seen once, and the ten largest clones take 0.9% to 1.2%. The sequencing here drew on CD4+ or CD8+ T cells sorted from blood, taken in a trial of the OX40 agonist ivuxolimab. These receptors all stem from an adult with an advanced solid tumor such as melanoma, head and neck, liver or kidney cancer.

The chain has TRBV18 and TRBJ1-1, with TRBD1 as a possible D gene (6 bases). This CDR3 has 16 amino acids. Germline V gives CDR1 KGHSH, CDR2 LQKENI. Deletions cut 0 bases from V and 8 bases from J, with 19 bases between. The CDR3 DNA sequence: TGTGCCAGCTCACCACCGGCGGGGGGGGCGTCGGGAGAAGCTTTCTTT. It is translated as CASSPPAGGASGEAFF.

As for this clone: The identical CDR3 is also encoded by other nucleotide sequences in the sample. CDR3 sequence reads: CASSPSGSAGELFF. In DNA, the CDR3 is TGTGCCAGCTCACCGAGCGGCTCCGCCGGGGAGCTGTTTTTT. The chain combines TRBV18 with TRBJ2-2; D is possibly TRBD2 (5 bases). V was pared by 3 bases and J by 6 bases, with 11 bases between. The CDR3 is made up of 14 amino acids. Germline lookup yields CDR1 KGHSH and CDR2 LQKENI.

The CDR3: CASSPSGTSGMYEQYF. DNA of the CDR3: TGTGCCAGCAGCCCGTCGGGGACTAGCGGGATGTACGAGCAGTACTTC. V gene TRBV5-4 combines with J gene TRBJ2-7, with 13 positions matching TRBD2. V lost 4 bases and J lost 4; bases outside the gene matches: 8. CDR1 is SGHNT and CDR2 is YYREEE in the germline V gene (reference sequence). This CDR3 has 16 amino acids.

This clone has a handful of counts. The rearrangement uses TRBV9 and TRBJ2-3; a possible D gene is TRBD1 (6 bases). The CDR3 contains 14 residues. V dropped 0 bases and J dropped 9 bases, with 14 bases sitting between them. The germline gives CDR1 SGDLS, CDR2 YYNGEE. The CDR3: CASSVGGTQGTQYF. CDR3 sequence (DNA): TGTGCCAGCAGCGTAGGGGGCACGCAGGGGACGCAGTATTTT.

The V and J genes are TRBV13 and TRBJ2-2, with 7 bases aligning to TRBD2. The CDR3 has 20 residues. The germline CDR1 and CDR2 sequences are PRHDT and FYEKMQ (reference sequence). Unmatched junction bases numbered 21, after V lost 3 bases and J lost 5 bases. Written as DNA, the CDR3 is TGTGCCAGCAGCTTGGCACCGGGACTATCCCCTCGTATTTTTACCGGGGAGCTGTTTTTT. Translating it yields CASSLAPGLSPRIFTGELFF.

The chain employs TRBV7-9 and TRBJ2-7, with 14 bases identical to TRBD2. Germline V gene lookup returns CDR1 SEHNR and CDR2 FQNEAQ (reference sequence). This CDR3 has 16 amino acids. Trimming at V came to 5 bases and at J to 3 bases, leaving 6 bases not matched to a gene. The CDR3 reads CASSPGTSGGFYEQYF. CDR3 DNA: TGTGCCAGCAGCCCCGGGACTAGCGGGGGATTCTACGAGCAGTACTTC.

CDR3 protein: CASSATGTADTQYF. The CDR3, as DNA: TGTGCCAGCAGCGCCACCGGGACTGCCGATACGCAGTATTTT. The chain combines TRBV11-1 with TRBJ2-3; possibly TRBD2 for D (6 bases). V was shortened by 5 bases and J by 6 bases, with 15 bases between the two germline ends. Per germline, CDR1 SGHAT and CDR2 FQDESV (reference sequence). The CDR3 extends over 14 amino acids.

V usage is TRBV5-1 and J usage is TRBJ2-1; 7 bases map to TRBD2. J lost 9 bases, V lost 2 bases, and 11 bases had no gene match. This CDR3 has 15 residues. The germline V gene encodes CDR1 SGHRS and CDR2 YFSETQ. The CDR3 DNA follows: TGCGCCAGCAGCTTTGGGGACTATATGGAGAGTGAGCAGTTCTTC. Its protein is CASSFGDYMESEQFF.

This chain uses TRBV5-5 with TRBJ2-1; TRBD2 matches at 12 bases. The V gene end was trimmed by 3 bases and the J gene end by 1 base; junction bases not matched to a gene: 5. Germline V gene sequence: CDR1 SGHKS, CDR2 YYEKEE (reference sequence). This CDR3 is 17 amino acids long. The CDR3 DNA is TGTGCCAGCAGCTACACCCTAGCGGGGGGGTCCTACAATGAGCAGTTCTTC. Its translation: CASSYTLAGGSYNEQFF.

This clone was found once. The genes are TRBV19 and TRBJ2-2; 8 nucleotides agree with TRBD2. CDR1 is LNHDA and CDR2 is SQIVND in the germline V gene (reference sequence). Trimming cost V 7 bases and J 6 bases; bases outside gene matches: 7. The CDR3 consists of 14 residues. Here the CDR3 reads CASTQRGLSGELFF. The CDR3 DNA reads as TGTGCCAGTACCCAGCGGGGGCTGTCCGGGGAGCTGTTTTTT.

J is TRBJ2-1 and V is TRBV7-8; TRBD1 is a possible D gene (5 bases). The V end lost 4 bases, the J end lost 5 bases, and 15 bases lay between the germline ends. The CDR3 runs 15 residues. Germline V gene sequence: CDR1 SGHVS, CDR2 FQNEAQ. The CDR3 is CASSSTDDPHNEQFF. CDR3 nucleotides: TGTGCCAGCAGCTCGACAGACGATCCTCACAATGAGCAGTTCTTC.

This sequence joins TRBV19 and TRBJ2-1; 8 nucleotides match TRBD2. This CDR3 is 15 amino acids long. The germline gives CDR1 LNHDA, CDR2 SQIVND (reference sequence). The V segment lost 9 bases and the J segment 5 bases; nucleotides outside the gene matches: 12. For the CDR3, the DNA is TGTGCCAGCGATAAAAGCGGGAGCTTTAACAATGAGCAGTTCTTC. It encodes CASDKSGSFNNEQFF. Full variable domain (missing parts from reference TRBV19 and TRBJ2-1): DGGITQSPKYLFRKEGQNVTLSCEQNLNHDAMYWYRQDPGQGLRLIYYSQIVNDFQKGDIAEGYSVSREKKESFPLTVTSAQKNPTAFYLCASDKSGSFNNEQFFGPGTRLTVL.

This chain connects TRBV18 to TRBJ1-1; 7 bases agree with TRBD1. The germline gives CDR1 KGHSH, CDR2 LQKENI. The CDR3 extends over 16 amino acids. Trimming cost V 3 bases and J 2 bases; bases outside gene matches: 9. The chain's CDR3 is CASSPRDRQSNTEAFF. The CDR3 bases are TGTGCCAGCTCACCCCGGGACAGACAATCAAACACTGAAGCTTTCTTT.

This clone was seen just once. The CDR3 nucleotides read TGTGCCAGCAGTCGGGGCTATGGCTACACCTTC. Protein product: CASSRGYGYTF. This chain connects TRBV6-6 to TRBJ1-2; no reliable D call. Trimming cost V 5 bases and J 4 bases, with 5 bases left between them. This CDR3 is built from 11 residues. Germline V lookup: CDR1 MNHNY, CDR2 SVGAGI (reference sequence).

The rearrangement uses TRBV7-2 and TRBJ2-2, with 7 bases that match TRBD1. The CDR3 consists of 15 residues. V was pared by 4 bases and J by 4 bases, with 6 bases of the junction left unmatched. Germline CDR1 and CDR2: SGHTA and FQGNSA. CDR3 nucleotides: TGTGCCAGCAGCTCGGGACAGCCAGGCACCGGGGAGCTGTTTTTT. Amino acid sequence: CASSSGQPGTGELFF.

The chain links TRBV28 to TRBJ2-7; unclear D gene. The germline V gene has CDR1 MDHEN and CDR2 SYDVKM. V was trimmed by 3 bases and J by 0 bases, leaving 3 bases between them. This CDR3 has 12 amino acids. The CDR3 here is CASSLLSYEQYF. The CDR3, as DNA: TGTGCCAGCAGTTTGCTCTCCTACGAGCAGTACTTC.

The chain combines TRBV2 with TRBJ1-1; D gene uncertain. The length of the CDR3 is 13 residues. Looked up from germline, CDR1 is SNHLY and CDR2 is FYNNEI. The V gene lost 6 bases and the J gene lost 2 bases, with 10 bases spanning the gap. CDR3 sequence reads: CASRPGFNTEAFF. CDR3 sequence (DNA): TGTGCCAGCAGGCCTGGATTTAACACTGAAGCTTTCTTT. Drawing the rest from reference TRBV2 and TRBJ1-1, the complete variable domain is EPEVTQTPSHQVTQMGQEVILRCVPISNHLYFYWYRQILGQKVEFLVSFYNNEISEKSEIFDDQFSVERPDGSNFTLKIRSTKLEDSAMYFCASRPGFNTEAFFGQGTRLTVV.

V usage is TRBV6-6 and J usage is TRBJ1-5; a possible D gene is TRBD1 (5 bases). The CDR3 totals 14 residues. V was shortened by 2 bases and J by 4 bases, with 9 bases between the two germline ends. CDR1 MNHNY and CDR2 SVGAGI come from the germline V gene (reference sequence). The CDR3 loop reads CASSYGAGNQPQHF. The CDR3, as DNA: TGTGCCAGCAGTTACGGGGCGGGAAATCAGCCCCAGCATTTT.